These 14 T cell receptor beta chains were all obtained from the same sample, sequenced in a study of Ad26.COV2.S vaccination and SARS-CoV-2 variants (dated by TCRdb to about 2021). Interpreted using the paper, the treatment or condition label stands for: around 19 received Ad26.COV2.S at low or high dose, single or two shots; about 5 received placebo; per-sample allocation not given. Repertoires of vaccine and placebo recipients were sequenced from samples collected on day 63 after the first injection. Library preparation was by the immunoSEQ multiplex PCR assay. TCRdb retrieved this table from immuneACCESS and kept in-frame rearrangements only. Not all clones are present; in checked studies, unresolved V genes account for under half, and no reason is known for the remainder. This sample holds approximately 480,000 clones; around 88% were observed only once. The top ten hold 13% of the sample. The sample was peripheral blood, taken in a trial of Ad26.COV2.S vaccine versus placebo. Receptors originate from a person aged 18-60 years who received the Ad26.COV2.S COVID-19 vaccine or a placebo.

The chain recombines TRBV2 with TRBJ2-1; D is unresolved. Germline CDR1 reads SNHLY; CDR2 reads FYNNEI. Trimming removed 3 bases at V and 4 bases at J, with 7 bases between. This CDR3 is built from 13 residues. CDR3 region: CASSDAQYNEQFF. The CDR3 nucleotides are TGTGCCAGCAGTGATGCACAGTACAATGAGCAGTTCTTC.

This chain links TRBV27 with TRBJ2-5; 7 bases line up with TRBD2. The length of the CDR3 is 13 residues. CDR1 is MNHEY and CDR2 is SMNVEV in the germline V gene (reference sequence). V was pared by 3 bases and J by 5 bases, with 3 bases of the junction left unmatched. The CDR3 sequence is CASSFGGLETQYF. In DNA, the CDR3 is TGTGCCAGCAGTTTCGGGGGGTTGGAGACCCAGTACTTC.

The chain has TRBV7-9 and TRBJ2-3; possible D gene TRBD1, 5 bases. V lost 2 bases, J lost 2 bases, and 11 bases lay in between. The germline CDR1 and CDR2 sequences are SEHNR and FQNEAQ (reference sequence). This CDR3 comprises 15 residues. The CDR3 here is CASSLPAGFTDTQYF. Written as DNA, the CDR3 is TGTGCCAGCAGCTTACCGGCAGGGTTCACAGATACGCAGTATTTT.

The chain has TRBV28 and TRBJ2-1; D call uncertain. Germline V gene sequence: CDR1 MDHEN, CDR2 SYDVKM. This CDR3 has 12 residues. Trimming stripped 4 bases from V and 10 bases from J, with 11 bases between. Here the CDR3 DNA reads TGTGCCAGCAGTTCGGCTAACGGCGAGCAGTTCTTC. Its translation is CASSSANGEQFF.

The chain joins TRBV24-1 to TRBJ2-1, with 12 bases that match TRBD2. V was clipped by 4 bases and J by 6 bases; unmatched bases: 9. This CDR3 is built from 17 residues. Germline loops: CDR1 KGHDR, CDR2 SFDVKD. The chain's CDR3 is CATSDPMTSGSSNEQFF. In nucleotides, the CDR3 is TGTGCCACCAGTGACCCGATGACTAGCGGGAGTAGCAATGAGCAGTTCTTC.

The J gene is TRBJ1-2, the V gene TRBV5-1, with 7 positions matching TRBD1. CDR3 size: 16 residues. Germline values: CDR1 SGHRS, CDR2 YFSETQ. The ends lost 5 bases at V and 3 bases at J; junction bases unmatched: 13. CDR3 coding DNA: TGCGCCAGCAGGTACCTACTACAGGGGATGGACTATGGCTACACCTTC. This sequence encodes CASRYLLQGMDYGYTF. Based on the CDR3 plus reference TRBV5-1 and TRBJ1-2, the full variable domain is KAGVTQTPRYLIKTRGQQVTLSCSPISGHRSVSWYQQTPGQGLQFLFEYFSETQRNKGNFPGRFSGRQFSNSRSEMNVSTLELGDSALYLCASRYLLQGMDYGYTFGSGTRLTVV.

The J gene is TRBJ1-4, the V gene TRBV28; TRBD1 aligns across 8 bases. CDR3 length equals 16 residues. The germline gives CDR1 MDHEN, CDR2 SYDVKM. V dropped 5 bases and J dropped 5; count of bases not matched to a gene: 10. CDR3 loop: CASSRQKRTGNEKLFF. Here the CDR3 DNA reads TGTGCCAGCAGTCGTCAGAAACGGACAGGGAATGAAAAACTGTTTTTT.

The chain is built from TRBV30 and TRBJ1-2; the match to TRBD1 covers 11 bases. V gave up 3 bases and J gave up 8 bases; unmatched junction bases: 5. Germline V gives CDR1 GTSNPN, CDR2 SVGIG (reference sequence). CDR3 length: 13 residues. CDR3 nucleotides: TGTGCCTGGAGAGGACAGGGGGCTGAAGGCTACACCTTC. Its protein product is CAWRGQGAEGYTF.

V and J are TRBV7-2 and TRBJ2-4; D is perhaps TRBD2 (6 bases). V was pared by 5 bases and J by 9 bases, with 20 bases between. CDR3 length: 15 residues. Germline V gives CDR1 SGHTA, CDR2 FQGNSA. Written as DNA, the CDR3 is TGTGCCAGCAGCCCAAACGGGAGAGGGTTGAGCATTCAGTACTTC. This sequence encodes CASSPNGRGLSIQYF.

This chain uses TRBV13 with TRBJ2-1; D is perhaps TRBD1 (6 bases). V shed 5 bases and J shed 4 bases, with 9 bases lying between them. Germline V gene sequence: CDR1 PRHDT, CDR2 FYEKMQ (reference sequence). The CDR3 spans 13 residues. CDR3: CASSARGYNEQFF. Here the CDR3 DNA reads TGTGCCAGCAGCGCCAGGGGTTACAATGAGCAGTTCTTC.

CDR3 protein: CSVEGRAGGPGELFF. The CDR3 nucleotides are TGCAGCGTTGAAGGGAGAGCGGGAGGGCCCGGGGAGCTGTTTTTT. The chain carries TRBV29-1 and TRBJ2-2; 10 bases match TRBD2. The germline V gene encodes CDR1 SQVTM and CDR2 ANQGSEA. Trimming cost V 1 base and J 6 bases; bases outside gene matches: 5. The CDR3 runs 15 residues.

The chain carries TRBV6-2 or TRBV6-3 and TRBJ2-7, with a weak D call TRBD1 (5 bases). The ends were cut back, 7 bases at V and 5 bases at J, with 18 bases in the middle. The CDR3 has 14 residues. CDR1 is MNHEY and CDR2 is SVGEGT in the germline V gene. CDR3: CASNPWAGRNEQYF. The CDR3 DNA is TGTGCCAGCAACCCCTGGGCAGGGCGCAACGAGCAGTACTTC.

The J gene is TRBJ1-1, the V gene TRBV28, with D possibly TRBD1 on 5 matching bases. CDR1 MDHEN and CDR2 SYDVKM come from the germline V gene. V was shortened by 6 bases and J by 1 base, with 15 bases between the two germline ends. The CDR3 length is 15 residues. The CDR3 loop reads CASRPSGGGNTEAFF. The CDR3 DNA sequence: TGTGCCAGCAGACCCAGTGGGGGAGGGAACACTGAAGCTTTCTTT.

The V call is TRBV11-2, the J call TRBJ1-4; TRBD1 matches 10 bases. The germline V gene encodes CDR1 SGHAT and CDR2 FQNNGV. The CDR3 extends over 15 amino acids. V trimming: 5 bases; J trimming: 12 bases; junction bases outside the gene matches: 12. The CDR3 sequence: CASSNPGQGSLELFF. Here the CDR3 DNA reads TGTGCCAGCAGCAATCCGGGACAGGGGAGTTTGGAACTGTTTTTT.